This T cell receptor (beta chain) stems from a study of shared clonotypes between healthy human individuals. Method: immunoSEQ multiplex PCR; TCRdb's copy keeps in-frame clones and lacks some. The sample shows roughly 2,000,000 clones, around 96% of them seen only once. The CDR3 extends over 15 amino acids. The germline CDR1 and CDR2 sequences are SGHNT and YENEEA. Trimming took 0 bases from V and 6 from J; bases not matched to a gene: 3. Terminally differentiated effector memory CD45RA+ cells were excluded by CCR7 positive selection of CD45RO-negative cells. V usage is TRBV11-3 and J usage is TRBJ1-2; 11 bases line up with TRBD1. The TCR sequence derives from a man between 18 and 35 years old in good health. Input material: naive CD8+ T cells sorted from blood. The CDR3 reads CASSLEDRGRDGYTF. CDR3 DNA: TGTGCCAGCAGCTTAGAGGACAGGGGGCGGGATGGCTACACCTTC. The variable domain in full, completed from reference TRBV11-3 and TRBJ1-2, reads EAGVVQSPRYKIIEKKQPVAFWCNPISGHNTLYWYLQNLGQGPELLIRYENEEAVDDSQLPKDRFSAERLKGVDSTLKIQPAELGDSAVYLCASSLEDRGRDGYTFGSGTRLTVV.